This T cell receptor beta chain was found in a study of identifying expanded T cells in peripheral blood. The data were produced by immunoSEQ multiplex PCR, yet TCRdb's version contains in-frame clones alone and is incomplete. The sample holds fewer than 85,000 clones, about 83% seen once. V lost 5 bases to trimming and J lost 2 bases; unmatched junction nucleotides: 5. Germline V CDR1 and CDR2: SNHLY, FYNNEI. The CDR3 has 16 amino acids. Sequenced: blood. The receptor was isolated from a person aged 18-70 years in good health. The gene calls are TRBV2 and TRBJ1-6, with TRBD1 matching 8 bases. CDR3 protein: CASSLDRATYNSPLHF. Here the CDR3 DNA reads TGTGCCAGCAGTCTGGACAGGGCCACCTATAATTCACCCCTCCACTTT.